Below, 21 T cell receptor beta chains from the same sample are listed, as sequenced in a study of PD-1 blockade in classical Hodgkin lymphoma. Only in-frame clones appear in the TCRdb table, and some are missing; sequencing was by immunoSEQ multiplex PCR. This table holds around 20,000 clones, roughly 80% found once. As to time point: cycle 4 day 1 (C4D1), after 6 weeks of nivolumab. Each patient relapsed following autologous stem cell transplantation, and prior brentuximab vedotin exposure differed. Sequencing used peripheral blood mononuclear cells (PBMCs), obtained before the fourth cycle of nivolumab. These receptor sequences come from a human donor with classical Hodgkin lymphoma.

The rearrangement links TRBV19 to TRBJ2-2, with TRBD1 matching over 7 bases. CDR3 length: 15 amino acids. The germline V gene encodes CDR1 LNHDA and CDR2 SQIVND (reference sequence). J lost 6 bases, V lost 3 bases, and 7 bases had no gene match. Written as DNA, the CDR3 is TGTGCCAGTAGTATCAGGGGGACCCCCCCCGGGGAGCTGTTTTTT. It translates to CASSIRGTPPGELFF.

The rearrangement uses TRBV18 and TRBJ1-5, with unresolved D. The V gene lost 2 bases and the J gene lost 4 bases, with 6 bases spanning the gap. CDR3 length: 13 residues. In germline, CDR1 is KGHSH, CDR2 LQKENI. The CDR3, as DNA: TGTGCCAGCTCACCAGGGTTGAATCAGCCCCAGCATTTT. Amino acids: CASSPGLNQPQHF.

The chain recombines TRBV7-9 with TRBJ1-5; no definite D call. This CDR3 contains 12 residues. V was pared by 1 base and J by 9 bases, with 7 bases between. CDR1 SEHNR and CDR2 FQNEAQ come from the germline V gene (reference sequence). The CDR3 coding sequence is TGTGCCAGCAGCTTAGAGGGTGGGCCCCAGCATTTT. Translating it yields CASSLEGGPQHF.

The rearrangement links TRBV5-4 to TRBJ1-3, with D perhaps matching TRBD1 (6 bases). This CDR3 is built from 13 residues. Germline V CDR1 and CDR2: SGHNT, YYREEE (reference sequence). V was clipped by 4 bases and J by 6 bases, with 11 bases between them. CDR3 region: CASSIDRLNTIYF. The CDR3 DNA reads TGTGCCAGCAGCATCGACAGGCTAAACACCATATATTTT.

V gene TRBV9 combines with J gene TRBJ2-5; 7 bases map to TRBD1. Per germline, CDR1 SGDLS and CDR2 YYNGEE. After removal of 1 base from V and 5 bases from J, the junction contained 8 bases not matched to a gene. The CDR3 has 15 residues. The CDR3 DNA reads TGTGCCAGCAGCGTATGGAAGGGGGCGATGGAGACCCAGTACTTC. This codes for CASSVWKGAMETQYF.

The gene calls are TRBV5-3 and TRBJ2-5; 9 bases align to TRBD1. TRBV5-3 counts as an open reading frame of uncertain function. The CDR3 totals 16 residues. The junction had 8 bases not matched to a gene; V was cut back by 4 bases and J by 1 base. CDR3 sequence reads: CARSAQGAAGQETQYF. In DNA, the CDR3 is TGTGCCAGAAGCGCACAGGGGGCCGCGGGCCAAGAGACCCAGTACTTC.

The chain joins TRBV2 to TRBJ2-5; no reliable D call. The length of the CDR3 is 13 residues. Per germline, CDR1 SNHLY and CDR2 FYNNEI. The ends were cut back, 4 bases at V and 6 bases at J, with 12 bases in the middle. This CDR3 reads CASSGGTTQTQYF. The CDR3 region has the DNA TGTGCCAGCAGTGGTGGAACAACTCAGACCCAGTACTTC. The whole variable domain, remainder taken from reference TRBV2 and TRBJ2-5, is EPEVTQTPSHQVTQMGQEVILRCVPISNHLYFYWYRQILGQKVEFLVSFYNNEISEKSEIFDDQFSVERPDGSNFTLKIRSTKLEDSAMYFCASSGGTTQTQYFGPGTRLLVL.

The CDR3 protein is CAWSQIGGQPQHF. As DNA, the CDR3 is TGTGCCTGGAGTCAGATAGGGGGACAGCCCCAGCATTTT. V usage is TRBV30 and J usage is TRBJ1-5; possible D gene TRBD1, 6 bases. Germline CDR1 GTSNPN, CDR2 SVGIG (reference sequence). V lost 2 bases and J 7 bases, leaving 12 bases between the germline ends. This CDR3 region has 13 residues.

This clone was seen only once. This chain uses TRBV5-6 with TRBJ2-5; D is unclear. Germline V gene data show CDR1 as SGHDT and CDR2 as YYEEEE. This CDR3 contains 13 residues. Trimming cost V 4 bases and J 4 bases, with 11 bases left between them. The CDR3 region is CASSQDIRETQYF. In nucleotides, the CDR3 is TGTGCCAGCAGCCAAGACATACGAGAGACCCAGTACTTC. The full variable domain, completed using reference TRBV5-6 and TRBJ2-5, is DAGVTQSPTHLIKTRGQQVTLRCSPKSGHDTVSWYQQALGQGPQFIFQYYEEEERQRGNFPDRFSGHQFPNYSSELNVNALLLGDSALYLCASSQDIRETQYFGPGTRLLVL.

This chain links TRBV5-1 with TRBJ2-5; D not resolved. Germline V gene sequence: CDR1 SGHRS, CDR2 YFSETQ. Trimming removed 1 base at V and 2 bases at J, with 9 bases between. This CDR3 spans 14 amino acids. For the CDR3, the DNA is TGCGCCAGCAGCTTGATGGGATATCAAGAGACCCAGTACTTC. This gives the protein CASSLMGYQETQYF. Full variable domain (missing parts from reference TRBV5-1 and TRBJ2-5): KAGVTQTPRYLIKTRGQQVTLSCSPISGHRSVSWYQQTPGQGLQFLFEYFSETQRNKGNFPGRFSGRQFSNSRSEMNVSTLELGDSALYLCASSLMGYQETQYFGPGTRLLVL.

The chain is built from TRBV11-2 and TRBJ2-7, with D possibly matching TRBD1 (5 bases). CDR1 is SGHAT and CDR2 is FQNNGV in the germline V gene. The CDR3 is 14 residues long. Trimming took 3 bases from V and 5 from J, leaving 14 bases between them. CDR3 amino acids: CASSFVAGQNEQYF. The CDR3 DNA sequence: TGTGCCAGCAGCTTCGTAGCAGGGCAGAACGAGCAGTACTTC.

The chain uses TRBV5-1 and TRBJ2-3, with D possibly TRBD2 on 6 matching bases. V lost 1 base and J 4 bases, leaving 19 bases between the germline ends. The CDR3 consists of 17 residues. Germline loops: CDR1 SGHRS, CDR2 YFSETQ. CDR3 amino acids: CASSLRGWGGVADTQYF. CDR3 DNA sequence: TGCGCCAGCAGCTTGAGAGGTTGGGGCGGGGTGGCAGATACGCAGTATTTT.

The chain links TRBV7-9 to TRBJ1-2, with D perhaps matching TRBD1 (5 bases). The CDR3 loop spans 15 amino acids. Germline values: CDR1 SEHNR, CDR2 FQNEAQ (reference sequence). Trimming cost V 1 base and J 5 bases, with 14 bases left between them. CDR3 protein: CASSLVTGTEYGYTF. The CDR3 DNA reads TGTGCCAGCAGCTTAGTCACCGGGACTGAGTATGGCTACACCTTC.

The chain couples TRBV5-6 to TRBJ1-1; 8 bases fit TRBD1. With 1 base clipped from V and 5 bases from J, the junction kept 7 bases outside the gene matches. CDR3 length: 15 residues. Germline lookup yields CDR1 SGHDT and CDR2 YYEEEE. The CDR3 DNA reads TGTGCCAGCAGCTTGCAGGGGGCGGTTTTAACTGAAGCTTTCTTT. This codes for CASSLQGAVLTEAFF.

The chain combines TRBV15 with TRBJ2-1; a possible D gene is TRBD1 (5 bases). Per the germline V gene, CDR1 is LNHNV and CDR2 is YYDKDF (reference sequence). Trimming shortened V by 10 bases and J by 2 bases, and 12 bases separated the two germline ends. The CDR3 covers 13 residues. This chain's CDR3 is CAIRQSPYNEQFF. The CDR3 DNA reads as TGTGCCATCCGACAGTCCCCCTACAATGAGCAGTTCTTC. Supplemented by reference TRBV15 and TRBJ2-1, the full variable domain reads DAMVIQNPRYQVTQFGKPVTLSCSQTLNHNVMYWYQQKSSQAPKLLFHYYDKDFNNEADTPDNFQSRRPNTSFCFLDIRSPGLGDTAMYLCAIRQSPYNEQFFGPGTRLTVL.

This chain links TRBV29-1 with TRBJ2-1; 13 bases agree with TRBD2. Germline values: CDR1 SQVTM, CDR2 ANQGSEA. There are 17 residues in the CDR3. J gave up 6 bases and V 2 bases, and 10 bases lay outside the gene matches. The CDR3 bases are TGCAGCGTTGAATCCACGTTAGGACTAGCGGGAGCCAATGAGCAGTTCTTC. This sequence encodes CSVESTLGLAGANEQFF.

The chain's CDR3 is CASSVGSGTDTQYF. The CDR3 DNA follows: TGTGCCAGCAGCGTAGGGAGCGGCACAGATACGCAGTATTTT. This chain joins TRBV9 and TRBJ2-3, with no clear D. This CDR3 region has 14 residues. Germline V gene sequence: CDR1 SGDLS, CDR2 YYNGEE. V was pared by 0 bases and J by 1 base, with 6 bases between.

The chain has TRBV7-8 and TRBJ1-5; D is uncertain. Germline V gene lookup returns CDR1 SGHVS and CDR2 FQNEAQ. V was shortened by 4 bases and J by 3 bases, with 4 bases between the two germline ends. CDR3 size: 12 residues. The CDR3 spells CASSSDNQPQHF. CDR3 DNA: TGTGCCAGCAGCTCCGACAATCAGCCCCAGCATTTT. Together with reference TRBV7-8 and TRBJ1-5, the CDR3 gives the full variable domain: GAGVSQSPRYKVAKRGQDVALRCDPISGHVSLFWYQQALGQGPEFLTYFQNEAQLDKSGLPSDRFFAERPEGSVSTLKIQRTQQEDSAVYLCASSSDNQPQHFGDGTRLSIL.

The chain is built from TRBV30 and TRBJ2-3; 11 bases map to TRBD1. The V segment lost 5 bases and the J segment 3 bases; nucleotides outside the gene matches: 10. This CDR3 is built from 16 residues. Germline V lookup: CDR1 GTSNPN, CDR2 SVGIG (reference sequence). The CDR3 DNA is TGTGCCTGGGGTTCAGGGACAGGGGGTAGGACAGATACGCAGTATTTT. This encodes CAWGSGTGGRTDTQYF.

This clone showed up just once. The chain joins TRBV5-1 to TRBJ2-5; TRBD2 is a possible D gene (5 bases). V lost 5 bases to trimming and J lost 1 base, with 9 bases between them. This CDR3 spans 13 amino acids. Germline-derived CDR1 and CDR2 are SGHRS and YFSETQ. The CDR3 loop is CASSPGIQETQYF. The CDR3 DNA is TGCGCCAGCAGTCCGGGGATCCAAGAGACCCAGTACTTC.

The CDR3 spells CASSPLAGYNEQFF. The CDR3 DNA reads as TGTGCCAGCAGTCCCCTAGCGGGCTACAATGAGCAGTTCTTC. The chain has TRBV28 and TRBJ2-1, with 8 bases that match TRBD2. The V gene end was trimmed by 5 bases and the J gene end by 3 bases; junction bases not matched to a gene: 3. CDR1 MDHEN and CDR2 SYDVKM come from the germline V gene. The CDR3 has 14 residues. Full variable domain (missing parts from reference TRBV28 and TRBJ2-1): DVKVTQSSRYLVKRTGEKVFLECVQDMDHENMFWYRQDPGLGLRLIYFSYDVKMKEKGDIPEGYSVSREKKERFSLILESASTNQTSMYLCASSPLAGYNEQFFGPGTRLTVL.